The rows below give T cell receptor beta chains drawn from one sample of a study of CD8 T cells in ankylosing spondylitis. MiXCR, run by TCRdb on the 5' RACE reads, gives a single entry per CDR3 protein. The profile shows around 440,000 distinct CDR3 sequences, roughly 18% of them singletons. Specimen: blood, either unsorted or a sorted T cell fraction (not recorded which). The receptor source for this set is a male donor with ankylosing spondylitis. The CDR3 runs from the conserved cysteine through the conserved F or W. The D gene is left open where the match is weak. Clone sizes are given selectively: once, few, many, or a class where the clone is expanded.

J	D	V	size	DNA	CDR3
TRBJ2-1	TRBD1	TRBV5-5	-	TGTGCCAGCAGCGACAGGGGCGGCACAAACAATGAGCAGTTCTTC	CASSDRGGTNNEQFF
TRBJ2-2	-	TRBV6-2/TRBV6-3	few	TGTGCCAGCGGTCCCTCTGCCGGGGAGCTGTTTTTT	CASGPSAGELFF
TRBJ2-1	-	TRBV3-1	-	TGTGCCAGCAGCCCACAGCTAGCAGCCTACAATGAGCAGTTCTTC	CASSPQLAAYNEQFF
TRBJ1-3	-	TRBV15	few	TGTGCCACCAGCCTGAGTTACTCTGGAAACACCATATATTTT	CATSLSYSGNTIYF
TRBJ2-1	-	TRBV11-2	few	TGTGCCAGCAGCTTAGACGGGAGACCAGACAATGAGCAGTTCTTC	CASSLDGRPDNEQFF
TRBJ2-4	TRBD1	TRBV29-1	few	TGCAGCGCCCCCGGCAGGGGGTTAAACATTCAGTACTTC	CSAPGRGLNIQYF
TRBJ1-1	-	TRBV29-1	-	TGCAGCGCTCTACCCCTGAACACTGAAGCTTTCTTT	CSALPLNTEAFF
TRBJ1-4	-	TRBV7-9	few	TGTGCCAGCAGCCCGGACAGATACACTAATGAAAAACTGTTTTTT	CASSPDRYTNEKLFF
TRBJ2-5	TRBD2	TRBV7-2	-	TGTGCCAGCAGCCCAGCGGGGGGCCGGCAGACCCAGTACTTC	CASSPAGGRQTQYF
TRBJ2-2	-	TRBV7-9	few	TGTGCCAGCACCCCCCCGAGGGCAGGGTCGGACACCGGGGAGCTGTTTTTT	CASTPPRAGSDTGELFF
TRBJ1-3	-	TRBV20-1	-	TGCAGTGCTAGAGTCGGGGGGGCAGGAAACACCATATATTTT	CSARVGGAGNTIYF
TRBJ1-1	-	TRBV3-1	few	TGTGCCAGCAGCCAGCCAATGGGGGGGCGGAGGACTGAAGCTTTCTTT	CASSQPMGGRRTEAFF
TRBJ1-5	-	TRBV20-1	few	TGCAGTGCTAGAGATGAAAGGAATCAGCCCCAGCATTTT	CSARDERNQPQHF
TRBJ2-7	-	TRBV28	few	TGTGCCAGCGAGGGGACGGGAAGCTCCTACGAGCAGTACTTC	CASEGTGSSYEQYF
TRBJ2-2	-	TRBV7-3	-	TGTGCCAGCAGCTTAACTGGGGGAGTCACATCAGCCGGGGAGCTGTTTTTT	CASSLTGGVTSAGELFF
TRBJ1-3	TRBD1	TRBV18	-	TGTGCCAGCTCACCTTCCGGGACAGGGACTGGAAACACCATATATTTT	CASSPSGTGTGNTIYF
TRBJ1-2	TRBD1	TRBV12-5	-	TGTGCTAGTGGCCTGGGACAGGGAAAGAGCCTTGGCTACACCTTC	CASGLGQGKSLGYTF
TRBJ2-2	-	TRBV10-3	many	TGTGCCATCAGTGAGAGTCTTCGAGGGGAGCTGTTTTTT	CAISESLRGELFF
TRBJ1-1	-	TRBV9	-	TGTGCCAGCAGCGTACGGGGAGGAAGAGGCACTGAAGCTTTCTTT	CASSVRGGRGTEAFF
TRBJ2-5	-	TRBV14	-	TGTGCCAGCAGCCTAACTAGTGTTTCGGGGACCCAGTACTTC	CASSLTSVSGTQYF
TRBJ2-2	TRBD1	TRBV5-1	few	TGCGCCAGCAGCCCCGGACAGGGGGTGGCCGGGGAGCTGTTTTTT	CASSPGQGVAGELFF
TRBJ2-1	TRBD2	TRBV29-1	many	TGCAGCGTTGAGACTAGCGGGGGATACAATGAGCAGTTCTTC	CSVETSGGYNEQFF
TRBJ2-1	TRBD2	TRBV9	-	TGTGCCAGCAGCGCGACTAGCGGATACAATGAGCAGTTCTTC	CASSATSGYNEQFF
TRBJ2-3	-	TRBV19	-	TGTGCCACCAAGGACAGCCGATCCACAGATACGCAGTATTTT	CATKDSRSTDTQYF
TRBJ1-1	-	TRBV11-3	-	TGTGCCAGCAGCTCCCTGGGCGGCACTGAAGCTTTCTTT	CASSSLGGTEAFF
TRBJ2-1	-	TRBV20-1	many	TGCAGTGCTAGAGATCTTATTTGGCAGTCGGGCGGAAATGAGCAGTTCTTC	CSARDLIWQSGGNEQFF
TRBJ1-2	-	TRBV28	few	TGTGCCAGCAGTCGGGGGAACGGTGGCTACACCTTC	CASSRGNGGYTF
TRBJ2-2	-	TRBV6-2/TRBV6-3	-	TGTGCCAGCAGTACGGTCACCGGGGAGCTGTTTTTT	CASSTVTGELFF
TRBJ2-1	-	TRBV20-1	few	TGCAGTGCTAGTTTGTACCCCGTTGTTCATGAGCAGTTCTTC	CSASLYPVVHEQFF
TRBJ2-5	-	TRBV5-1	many	TGCGCCAGCAGCTTCCGAGCGGGTCAAGAGACCCAGTACTTC	CASSFRAGQETQYF
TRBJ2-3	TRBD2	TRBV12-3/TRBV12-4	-	TGTGCCAGCAGTCTTAGCGGGGAGACAGATACGCAGTATTTT	CASSLSGETDTQYF
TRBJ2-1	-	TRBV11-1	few	TGTGCCAGCAGCTTACAGTACGCAGCGCCTGGGACGAACAATGAGCAGTTCTTC	CASSLQYAAPGTNNEQFF
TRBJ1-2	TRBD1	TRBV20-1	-	TGTGCAGGGGGGAGGGGCGCATTCTATGGCTACACCTTC	CAGGRGAFYGYTF
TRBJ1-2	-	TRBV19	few	TGTGCCAGTAAAGGGCTACGTGGCTACACCTTC	CASKGLRGYTF
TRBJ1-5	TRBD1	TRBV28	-	TGTGCCAGCAGGACACAGGGGTCCGGCAATCAGCCCCAGCATTTT	CASRTQGSGNQPQHF
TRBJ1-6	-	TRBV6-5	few	TGTGCCAGCAGGAAGGAGAATTCACCCCTCCACTTT	CASRKENSPLHF
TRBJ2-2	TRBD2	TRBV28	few	TGTGCCAGCAGTTTTCCCACGCGACTAGCGGGAGGCTGGGCCGGGGAGCTGTTTTTT	CASSFPTRLAGGWAGELFF
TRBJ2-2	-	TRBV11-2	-	TGTGCCACGGCATCCGGGGGTAACACCGGGGAGCTGTTTTTT	CATASGGNTGELFF
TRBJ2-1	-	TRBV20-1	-	TGCAGTGCTAACAGGCGTGGGAACTACAATGAGCAGTTCTTC	CSANRRGNYNEQFF
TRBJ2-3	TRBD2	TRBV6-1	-	TGTGCCAGCAGCCTCAGCGGGGGGGTATACACAGATACGCAGTATTTT	CASSLSGGVYTDTQYF
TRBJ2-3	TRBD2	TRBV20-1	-	TGCAGTGCTAGCCCCCATAGCGGGAGGGCCCCGGATACGCAGTATTTT	CSASPHSGRAPDTQYF
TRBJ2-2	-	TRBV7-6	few	TGTGCCGTACCCCGGCTAGCTTCTGCGAACACCGGGGAGCTGTTTTTT	CAVPRLASANTGELFF
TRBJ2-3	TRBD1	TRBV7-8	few	TGTGCCAGCAGCTTACCAGCGGTCGGTTACGGGACAGGGGACACAGATACGCAGTATTTT	CASSLPAVGYGTGDTDTQYF
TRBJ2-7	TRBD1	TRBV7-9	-	TGTGCCAGCAGCCGACAGGGGGATGAGCAGTACTTC	CASSRQGDEQYF
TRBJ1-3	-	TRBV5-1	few	TGCGCCAGCGGCGAATCGGTGGGCTCTGGAAACACCATATATTTT	CASGESVGSGNTIYF
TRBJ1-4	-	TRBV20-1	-	TGCAGTGCTAGAGAGACTGGAAAACTGTTTTTT	CSARETGKLFF
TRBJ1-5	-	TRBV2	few	TGTGCCAGCAGTGAAGAGCAGGGAGGCTCGTTGCCCCAGCATTTT	CASSEEQGGSLPQHF
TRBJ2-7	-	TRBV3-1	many	TGTGCCAGCAGCCATGGGGGTCTGGAGCAGTACTTC	CASSHGGLEQYF
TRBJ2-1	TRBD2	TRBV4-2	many	TGTGCCAGCAGCCAAGCTGGGACTAGCGGGAGAAGCCCCTACAATGAGCAGTTCTTC	CASSQAGTSGRSPYNEQFF
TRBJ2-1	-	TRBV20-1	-	TGCAGTGCTAGAACCCCCGGGCAGGGAGGCAATGAGCAGTTCTTC	CSARTPGQGGNEQFF
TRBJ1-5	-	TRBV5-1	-	TGCGCCAGCAGCTCGCCCCTCGGAGGAAATCAGCCCCAGCATTTT	CASSSPLGGNQPQHF
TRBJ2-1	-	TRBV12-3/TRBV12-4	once	TGTGCCAGCAGTTTAGGGACCCCCGCCTACAATGAGCAGTTCTTC	CASSLGTPAYNEQFF